The 8 T cell receptor beta chains listed next were all sequenced from one sample in a study of identical twins. Via MiXCR, TCRdb re-called the 5' RACE reads, giving one row per CDR3 protein. The sample shows 500,000 to 650,000 distinct CDR3 sequences, roughly 6.6% of them seen only once. These data also formed part of another study, on yellow fever vaccine responses in identical twins.

Sequenced input: PBMCs. Source of these receptors: a woman between 18 and 29 years old in good health.

This clonotype was recorded a few times. The chain links TRBV7-3 to TRBJ2-7; 7 bases agree with TRBD2. With V trimmed by 4 bases and J by 3 bases, 12 bases remained unmatched. Germline assignment: CDR1 SGHTA and CDR2 FQGTGA. The CDR3 totals 16 residues. The CDR3 coding sequence is TGTGCCAGCAGCTCGGCTGGGGGGGGATCGGTCTACGAGCAGTACTTC. Translation: CASSSAGGGSVYEQYF.

The genes are TRBV15 and TRBJ2-2; unclear D gene. CDR1 is LNHNV, CDR2 YYDKDF, per germline (reference sequence). Trimming removed 6 bases at V and 6 bases at J, with 8 bases between. The CDR3 is 12 residues long. The CDR3 nucleotides are TGTGCCACCAGAGGAAGTTCCGGGGAGCTGTTTTTT. Translation: CATRGSSGELFF. Variable domain in full (rest from reference TRBV15 and TRBJ2-2): DAMVIQNPRYQVTQFGKPVTLSCSQTLNHNVMYWYQQKSSQAPKLLFHYYDKDFNNEADTPDNFQSRRPNTSFCFLDIRSPGLGDTAMYLCATRGSSGELFFGEGSRLTVL.

This clonotype has at least ten counts. The J gene is TRBJ2-2, the V gene TRBV20-1, with 15 bases identical to TRBD2. Germline values: CDR1 DFQATT, CDR2 SNEGSKA (reference sequence). CDR3 length: 15 residues. V lost 5 bases to trimming and J lost 7 bases; unmatched junction nucleotides: 5. The CDR3 sequence: CSAPRTSGRDGELFF. Here the CDR3 DNA reads TGCAGTGCTCCCCGGACTAGCGGGAGGGACGGGGAGCTGTTTTTT.

This clonotype was detected only a few times. No DNA is shown, since the ends of the CDR3 on it are uncertain; the CDR3 is the one TCRdb lists. J is TRBJ1-5 and V is TRBV12-3 or TRBV12-4; the listed D gene, TRBD1, was not tested against the DNA. Counting both end residues, the CDR3 totals 14 amino acids. The CDR3 is CASSFLAGYQPQHF.

A few counts support this clonotype. This chain uses TRBV12-3 or TRBV12-4 with TRBJ2-7; 7 bases are a match to TRBD2. This CDR3 contains 17 residues. The trim removed 6 bases at V and 4 bases at J, leaving 18 bases unmatched. CDR3 in DNA: TGTGCCAGCAGCCCCACCCGGGGTGGACTAGGGGTTTACGAGCAGTACTTC. The encoded protein is CASSPTRGGLGVYEQYF.

This chain connects TRBV10-2 to TRBJ2-7; 15 bases fit TRBD2. The CDR3 is 15 amino acids. Germline CDR1 is WSHSY and CDR2 is SAAADI. V dropped 3 bases and J dropped 4; count of bases not matched to a gene: 1. The CDR3 reads CASSDGTSGRYEQYF. The CDR3 DNA follows: TGCGCCAGCAGTGACGGGACTAGCGGGAGGTACGAGCAGTACTTC.

The sample holds a few counts of this clonotype. The chain joins TRBV15 to TRBJ2-6; TRBD1 agrees at 11 bases. Germline V lookup: CDR1 LNHNV, CDR2 YYDKDF (reference sequence). CDR3 size: 19 residues. With V trimmed by 5 bases and J by 3 bases, 12 bases remained unmatched. The CDR3 nucleotides read TGTGCCACCAGCTCCGGTTTTCGGACAGGGGGCTATGGGGCCAACGTCCTGACTTTC. Translation gives CATSSGFRTGGYGANVLTF.

V and J are TRBV5-1 and TRBJ2-1; the match to TRBD2 covers 8 bases. The germline gives CDR1 SGHRS, CDR2 YFSETQ. V trimming: 1 base; J trimming: 6 bases; junction bases outside the gene matches: 9. The CDR3 runs 16 residues. The DNA of the CDR3 is TGCGCCAGCAGCTTGACCGGGACTAGTAGCAGCAATGAGCAGTTCTTC. Residues: CASSLTGTSSSNEQFF.